This is a list of T cell receptor beta chains from one sample in a study of shared clonotypes between healthy human individuals. Sequencing used immunoSEQ multiplex PCR; TCRdb keeps in-frame clones, though not all of them. The sample has more than 1.2 million clones, just under 99% seen once. The sample consisted of naive CD4+ T cells sorted from blood. Every receptor here comes from a man aged 25 to 45 in good health. CDR3s include the opening cysteine and the closing phenylalanine or tryptophan. The order of the fields is D gene, CDR3 length, V gene, J gene, clone size, CDR3 DNA, CDR3 protein. The D gene is left open where the match is weak. Only part of the rows carry a size: once, few, many, or a class if the clone is expanded.

.,15,TRBV7-2,TRBJ2-7,.,TGTGCCAGCAGCTTAGTGGGCAGCCAGAACTACGAGCAGTACTTC,CASSLVGSQNYEQYF
TRBD1,14,TRBV18,TRBJ2-3,.,TGTGCCAGCACCACAGGGGGTATAATGAATACGCAGTATTTT,CASTTGGIMNTQYF
TRBD2,15,TRBV9,TRBJ2-1,.,TGTGCCAGCAGCGCTGGGACTAGCGGATACAATGAGCAGTTCTTC,CASSAGTSGYNEQFF
.,13,TRBV7-8,TRBJ2-5,.,TGTGCCAGCAGCTTCAACCGCCAAGAGACCCAGTACTTC,CASSFNRQETQYF
.,14,TRBV5-4,TRBJ1-2,.,TGTGCCAGCAGCTCGGTTACAGGAAACTATGGCTACACCTTC,CASSSVTGNYGYTF
TRBD1,16,TRBV14,TRBJ1-4,.,TGTGCCAGCAGTCGAGGACAGGGCCCCAGGGGTGAAAAACTGTTTTTT,CASSRGQGPRGEKLFF
.,12,TRBV2,TRBJ2-7,.,TGTGCCAGCAGTGTAGGAGGGCCTGAGCAGTACTTC,CASSVGGPEQYF
TRBD1,14,TRBV14,TRBJ1-1,.,TGTGCCAGCAGCCAGGTGACAGGGCGGACTGAAGCTTTCTTT,CASSQVTGRTEAFF
.,16,TRBV28,TRBJ1-2,.,TGTGCCAGCAGCCGCCGAGACAGGCGACCCAACTATGGCTACACCTTC,CASSRRDRRPNYGYTF
.,15,TRBV11-2,TRBJ2-3,.,TGTGCCAGCAGCTTAGCGGGGACTCTCACAGATACGCAGTATTTT,CASSLAGTLTDTQYF
.,12,TRBV15,TRBJ1-4,.,TGTGCCACCAGCCGCCCGAATGAAAAACTGTTTTTT,CATSRPNEKLFF
TRBD2,16,TRBV5-1,TRBJ2-3,few,TGCGCCAGCAGCTTACGGACTAGCGGGAGCACAGATACGCAGTATTTT,CASSLRTSGSTDTQYF
.,13,TRBV11-3,TRBJ1-1,.,TGTGCCAGCAGCTTAGCTGTGAACACTGAAGCTTTCTTT,CASSLAVNTEAFF
TRBD1,17,TRBV7-9,TRBJ2-1,.,TGTGCCAGCAGCTTAGTAGGTCACAGGGGGCTCTACAATGAGCAGTTCTTC,CASSLVGHRGLYNEQFF
.,12,TRBV9,TRBJ2-7,.,TGTGCCAGCAGCGCAACTGGGTACGAGCAGTACTTC,CASSATGYEQYF
TRBD1,14,TRBV6-6,TRBJ1-4,.,TGTGCCAGCGTAAGGAGACAGGGGAATGAAAAACTGTTTTTT,CASVRRQGNEKLFF
.,12,TRBV6-1,TRBJ2-7,.,TGTGCCAGCGTGAGACAGACATCGGAGCAGTACTTC,CASVRQTSEQYF
TRBD2,13,TRBV2,TRBJ2-7,.,TGTGCCAGTTTAGCGGGAGGAATCGACGAGCAGTACTTC,CASLAGGIDEQYF